Below are 16 T cell receptor beta chains sequenced from a single sample in a study of blood T cell repertoires in COVID-19. The assay was immunoSEQ multiplex PCR, and TCRdb's table has in-frame clones only and misses some. The sample shows nearly 50,000 clones, roughly nine tenths of them seen only once. Source material: peripheral blood. The receptors were gathered from a man aged 35-49 years with active COVID-19.

This clone showed up just once. The rearrangement links TRBV27 to TRBJ2-7, with a possible D match to TRBD1 (6 bases). This CDR3 region has 14 residues. Germline V lookup: CDR1 MNHEY, CDR2 SMNVEV (reference sequence). V was shortened by 7 bases and J by 4 bases, with 17 bases between the two germline ends. The chain's CDR3 is CASNKAGATYEQYF. DNA for the CDR3: TGTGCCAGCAACAAGGCAGGGGCTACGTACGAGCAGTACTTC.

The chain has TRBV2 and TRBJ1-4, with D possibly being TRBD1 (6 bases). The CDR3 is made up of 16 amino acids. Looked up from germline, CDR1 is SNHLY and CDR2 is FYNNEI. Trimming pared 4 bases from V and 8 bases from J, leaving 20 bases between. Here the CDR3 DNA reads TGTGCCAGCAGTGCCGGGGTTGGGGGCCGTTGGGAAAAACTGTTTTTT. Translating gives CASSAGVGGRWEKLFF. The full variable domain, its missing parts supplied by reference TRBV2 and TRBJ1-4, is EPEVTQTPSHQVTQMGQEVILRCVPISNHLYFYWYRQILGQKVEFLVSFYNNEISEKSEIFDDQFSVERPDGSNFTLKIRSTKLEDSAMYFCASSAGVGGRWEKLFFGSGTQLSVL.

The chain couples TRBV5-1 to TRBJ2-3; 7 bases fit TRBD2. CDR3 length: 19 residues. Germline V gene lookup returns CDR1 SGHRS and CDR2 YFSETQ. With 0 bases clipped from V and 5 bases from J, the junction kept 18 bases outside the gene matches. The CDR3 nucleotides read TGCGCCAGCAGCTTGGTGTTGGGCGGGAGTGGTGTGATCGGAGATACGCAGTATTTT. Translated, it gives CASSLVLGGSGVIGDTQYF.

This clone was found once. This chain links TRBV28 with TRBJ2-4; TRBD2 matches at 11 bases. Germline CDR1 and CDR2: MDHEN and SYDVKM. V shed 6 bases and J 7 bases; nucleotides not matched to a gene: 5. CDR3 length: 14 residues. The CDR3 DNA follows: TGTGCCAGCAGAACTAGCGGGAGAATGAACATTCAGTACTTC. Translation: CASRTSGRMNIQYF.

CDR3 sequence: CASSLPGATNEKLFF. CDR3 nucleotide sequence: TGTGCCAGCAGCTTGCCAGGGGCAACTAATGAAAAACTGTTTTTT. The genes are TRBV5-8 and TRBJ1-4, with D possibly matching TRBD1 (6 bases). Germline lookup yields CDR1 SGHTS and CDR2 YDEGEE. The CDR3 totals 15 residues. V was shortened by 1 base and J by 0 bases, with 7 bases between the two germline ends.

This chain uses TRBV30 with TRBJ1-2; D uncertain. In germline, CDR1 is GTSNPN, CDR2 SVGIG (reference sequence). V was trimmed by 0 bases and J by 3 bases, leaving 5 bases between them. The CDR3 covers 12 residues. CDR3 sequence reads: CAWSVEDYGYTF. The CDR3 bases are TGTGCCTGGAGTGTAGAGGACTATGGCTACACCTTC.

The CDR3 spells CASSGQGNTEAFF. CDR3 DNA: TGTGCCAGCAGCGGACAGGGGAACACTGAAGCTTTCTTT. J is TRBJ1-1 and V is TRBV9; 7 bases fit TRBD1. In germline, CDR1 is SGDLS, CDR2 YYNGEE. The CDR3 is 13 residues long. The V segment lost 3 bases and the J segment 1 base; nucleotides outside the gene matches: 0.

The rearrangement uses TRBV10-1 and TRBJ2-5; 8 nucleotides match TRBD2. This CDR3 has 12 residues. V trimming: 11 bases; J trimming: 5 bases; junction bases outside the gene matches: 7. CDR1 WNHNN and CDR2 SYGVQD come from the germline V gene (reference sequence). This chain's CDR3 is CAASGGGETQYF. The CDR3 DNA sequence: TGCGCCGCATCCGGCGGGGGGGAGACCCAGTACTTC.

This clone was found a few times. The chain carries TRBV30 and TRBJ2-2; TRBD2 might be the D (6 bases). Germline CDR1 GTSNPN, CDR2 SVGIG (reference sequence). Between the trimmed V and J ends, which lost 3 bases and 0 bases, there was a span of 8 bases. The CDR3 consists of 14 residues. The CDR3 loop reads CAWRGLANTGELFF. The CDR3 nucleotides are TGTGCCTGGAGGGGACTTGCGAACACCGGGGAGCTGTTTTTT.

This chain connects TRBV5-5 to TRBJ2-1; 7 bases map to TRBD2. Germline V gives CDR1 SGHKS, CDR2 YYEKEE (reference sequence). This CDR3 has 16 residues. V lost 1 base to trimming and J lost 7 bases; unmatched junction nucleotides: 11. The CDR3 DNA reads as TGTGCCAGCAGCTTGTACGCGGGAGCGGCCCGAAATGAGCAGTTCTTC. Translation: CASSLYAGAARNEQFF.

The chain joins TRBV28 to TRBJ1-4; D perhaps matches TRBD1 (5 bases). Germline CDR1 is MDHEN and CDR2 is SYDVKM. V shed 2 bases and J shed 8 bases, with 30 bases lying between them. There are 20 residues in the CDR3. This CDR3 is CASSLTPWDWYTPVDEKLFF. CDR3 nucleotide sequence: TGTGCCAGCAGTTTAACGCCATGGGACTGGTATACCCCGGTAGACGAAAAACTGTTTTTT.

The V and J genes are TRBV19 and TRBJ1-1; D is possibly TRBD1 (5 bases). Trimming took 1 base from V and 2 from J, leaving 8 bases between them. The CDR3 is 14 amino acids. Germline V gene data show CDR1 as LNHDA and CDR2 as SQIVND (reference sequence). CDR3 in DNA: TGTGCCAGTAGTATAGGCGGGGGAAACACTGAAGCTTTCTTT. Protein sequence: CASSIGGGNTEAFF.

The chain recombines TRBV6-6 with TRBJ2-1; 7 bases match TRBD1. The CDR3 has 12 residues. Losses at the gene ends were 8 bases for V and 13 bases for J; bases not matched to a gene: 11. The V gene's germline CDR1 is MNHNY and CDR2 SVGAGI (reference sequence). The CDR3 region is CASGYRGPGQFF. The CDR3 nucleotides read TGTGCCAGCGGCTACAGGGGTCCCGGTCAGTTCTTC.

The rearrangement uses TRBV14 and TRBJ2-7; 8 bases match TRBD1. CDR3 length equals 15 residues. V gave up 3 bases and J gave up 2 bases; unmatched junction bases: 6. Germline loops: CDR1 SGHDN, CDR2 FVKESK. The CDR3 loop is CASSQLGQETYEQYF. CDR3 DNA sequence: TGTGCCAGCAGCCAGTTGGGACAGGAAACCTACGAGCAGTACTTC.

V usage is TRBV27 and J usage is TRBJ2-1; 11 bases match TRBD2. The CDR3 runs 15 residues. Germline V gene data show CDR1 as MNHEY and CDR2 as SMNVEV (reference sequence). V was clipped by 7 bases and J by 6 bases; unmatched bases: 8. The CDR3 DNA is TGTGCCAGCACCTATCAGGGACTAGCGGTCAATGAGCAGTTCTTC. Its translation is CASTYQGLAVNEQFF.

This clone has just a few counts. The chain carries TRBV5-4 and TRBJ1-2; unclear D gene. Germline V CDR1 and CDR2: SGHNT, YYREEE (reference sequence). The CDR3 spans 15 residues. V lost 4 bases and J lost 2, with 15 bases in between. The CDR3 protein is CASSGGMAANYGYTF. The CDR3 DNA is TGTGCCAGCAGCGGCGGGATGGCGGCGAACTATGGCTACACCTTC.